Listed below are T cell receptor beta chains from one sample, sequenced in a study of shared clonotypes between healthy human individuals. This table comes from immunoSEQ multiplex PCR, and its TCRdb copy is limited to in-frame clones, with some not included. This table holds fewer than 1 million clones, 96% found once. Specimen: naive CD8+ T cells sorted from blood. These TCRs come from a man aged 30 to 39 in good health. CDR3s include the opening cysteine and the closing phenylalanine or tryptophan. D genes are given only for firm matches. Clone size is stated in some rows and not others, as once, few, many or a class when expanded.

size | D | J | V | DNA | CDR3
- | TRBD1 | TRBJ2-7 | TRBV5-1 | TGCGCCAGCAGCGAGGGACAGGGGGCCTACGAGCAGTACTTC | CASSEGQGAYEQYF
once | - | TRBJ2-7 | TRBV28 | TGTGCCAGCAGTTTAGGTCTGACCTACGAGCAGTACTTC | CASSLGLTYEQYF
- | TRBD2 | TRBJ2-5 | TRBV14 | TGTGCCAGCAGCGAAGGACTAGCGGGAGGGCAAGAGACCCAGTACTTC | CASSEGLAGGQETQYF
- | TRBD2 | TRBJ2-5 | TRBV29-1 | TGCAGCGTTGAGCTCCAGCGGGAGGAGGAAGAGACCCAGTACTTC | CSVELQREEEETQYF
- | - | TRBJ2-3 | TRBV28 | TGTGCCAGCAGTTTACCTTCGGCTTCAGGCACAGATACGCAGTATTTT | CASSLPSASGTDTQYF
- | - | TRBJ2-1 | TRBV6-5 | TGTGCCAGCTCCTGGGACCCCTCCTACAATGAGCAGTTCTTC | CASSWDPSYNEQFF
- | TRBD1 | TRBJ1-1 | TRBV27 | TGTGCCAGCAGTTTGAAGGGGGCCTCGGAAGCTTTCTTT | CASSLKGASEAFF
- | TRBD2 | TRBJ2-1 | TRBV2 | TGTGCCAGCAGGCCTACGACTAGCTGGGGGTCGTTCTTC | CASRPTTSWGSFF
once | - | TRBJ2-7 | TRBV18 | TGTGCCAGCTCACCAGGCCTGGGATACGAGCAGTACTTC | CASSPGLGYEQYF
- | TRBD2 | TRBJ2-1 | TRBV7-8 | TGTGCCAGCAGCATCGGACTAGCGGACTACAATGAGCAGTTCTTC | CASSIGLADYNEQFF
- | - | TRBJ1-3 | TRBV29-1 | TGCAGCGTTTGGGGGGCAGGGGGAAACACCATATATTTT | CSVWGAGGNTIYF
once | - | TRBJ2-1 | TRBV10-1 | TGCGCCAGCAGTGAGTCCCACTCGATGAGCTCCTACAATGAGCAGTTCTTC | CASSESHSMSSYNEQFF
- | - | TRBJ2-4 | TRBV4-1 | TGCGCCAGCAGCCCCCACCAGGACCCCAAAAACATTCAGTACTTC | CASSPHQDPKNIQYF
- | TRBD2 | TRBJ2-7 | TRBV27 | TGTGCCAGCAGTCCCCGGACTAGCGACCCGCACGAGCAGTACTTC | CASSPRTSDPHEQYF
- | - | TRBJ2-2 | TRBV14 | TGTGCCAGCAGCCAAGTGGTCGCGCCGAACACCGGGGAGCTGTTTTTT | CASSQVVAPNTGELFF
- | TRBD1 | TRBJ2-5 | TRBV7-8 | TGTGCCAGCAGCTCGACAGGGGGCTCTGAGACCCAGTACTTC | CASSSTGGSETQYF
- | TRBD2 | TRBJ2-5 | TRBV10-2 | TGCGCCAGCAGTGAGTCAATCCAAACTAGCGGATACCAAGAGACCCAGTACTTC | CASSESIQTSGYQETQYF
once | - | TRBJ2-1 | TRBV7-9 | TGTGCCAGCAGCTGGATCGGGGGCCCCTACAATGAGCAGTTCTTC | CASSWIGGPYNEQFF
few | TRBD1 | TRBJ2-1 | TRBV28 | TGTGCCAGCAGTTTATACAGGGGGTCCTACAATGAGCAGTTCTTC | CASSLYRGSYNEQFF
- | TRBD1 | TRBJ1-1 | TRBV7-9 | TGTGCCAGCAGCTTCGCAGGGGGCACTGAAGCTTTCTTT | CASSFAGGTEAFF
- | - | TRBJ2-1 | TRBV9 | TGTGCCAGCAGCGTAGTGCCGGACCGCTTTGAGCAGTTCTTC | CASSVVPDRFEQFF
- | TRBD2 | TRBJ2-1 | TRBV7-3 | TGTGCCAGCAGCTCAGCCCCCGGGACTAGCGCGAGGAATGAGCAGTTCTTC | CASSSAPGTSARNEQFF
- | - | TRBJ1-1 | TRBV6-5 | TGTGCCAGCGGGGGAGGCGCTGAAGCTTTCTTT | CASGGGAEAFF
- | - | TRBJ1-1 | TRBV11-2 | TGTGCCAGCAGACACTACACTGAAGCTTTCTTT | CASRHYTEAFF
- | TRBD2 | TRBJ2-1 | TRBV7-3 | TGTGCCAGCAGTTCACAGGGACTAGCTTTCGGCAATGAGCAGTTCTTC | CASSSQGLAFGNEQFF
- | - | TRBJ2-1 | TRBV7-9 | TGTGCCAGCAGCTCCCTGTCTAGCCGACACTGGGATGAGCAGTTCTTC | CASSSLSSRHWDEQFF
- | TRBD1 | TRBJ2-5 | TRBV2 | TGTGCCAGCAGGATCCAGGACAGGGCCACTTGGGGAGAGACCCAGTACTTC | CASRIQDRATWGETQYF